This T cell receptor (beta chain) was recovered during a study of T cell responses to AZD1222 COVID-19 vaccine. Notes on this clone: The antigen remains unidentified.

TCRdb's copy holds only in-frame clones and misses some; the assay was immunoSEQ multiplex PCR. This table holds some 100,000 clones, 92% found once. Study-wide findings and caveats: Among spike-specific TCRs, nearly half reportedly target unmutated variant regions. There were mostly white British donors and more females than males, and clonal diversity was possibly underestimated.

CDR1 MDHEN and CDR2 SYDVKM come from the germline V gene. This CDR3 is built from 14 residues. Trimming removed 6 bases at V and 4 bases at J, with 13 bases between. This sequence joins TRBV28 and TRBJ1-5; possible D gene TRBD1, 5 bases. The sequence was obtained from an adult who received the AZD1222 COVID-19 vaccine. The sequencing used peripheral blood, collected 28 days after the second AZD1222 dose. This CDR3 reads CASSSGGGNQPQHF. The CDR3 DNA reads TGTGCCAGCAGCTCGGGGGGGGGAAATCAGCCCCAGCATTTT.